The TCR beta chain under discussion was sequenced for a study of cytomegalovirus exposure and HLA in healthy donors. PCR employed 60 Vbeta and 13 Jbeta primers. Sequencing was performed with immunoSEQ multiplex PCR; in TCRdb, only in-frame clones are kept and a portion is missing. The repertoire consists of about 150,000 clones, with around 82% occurring once and the leading ten covering more than 6.5%. Germline V gene sequence: CDR1 MNHNS, CDR2 SASEGT. The V and J ends lost 4 bases and 1 base, in that order; junction bases with no gene match: 2. The CDR3 is made up of 14 amino acids. The receptor's source is a woman between 45 and 65 years old in good health and CMV-seropositive. The chain uses TRBV6-1 and TRBJ1-1, with TRBD1 identical over 8 bases. Input material: PBMCs. In DNA form, the CDR3 reads TGTGCCAGCAGTGGAGACAGGGGGAACACTGAAGCTTTCTTT. Translated, it gives CASSGDRGNTEAFF.